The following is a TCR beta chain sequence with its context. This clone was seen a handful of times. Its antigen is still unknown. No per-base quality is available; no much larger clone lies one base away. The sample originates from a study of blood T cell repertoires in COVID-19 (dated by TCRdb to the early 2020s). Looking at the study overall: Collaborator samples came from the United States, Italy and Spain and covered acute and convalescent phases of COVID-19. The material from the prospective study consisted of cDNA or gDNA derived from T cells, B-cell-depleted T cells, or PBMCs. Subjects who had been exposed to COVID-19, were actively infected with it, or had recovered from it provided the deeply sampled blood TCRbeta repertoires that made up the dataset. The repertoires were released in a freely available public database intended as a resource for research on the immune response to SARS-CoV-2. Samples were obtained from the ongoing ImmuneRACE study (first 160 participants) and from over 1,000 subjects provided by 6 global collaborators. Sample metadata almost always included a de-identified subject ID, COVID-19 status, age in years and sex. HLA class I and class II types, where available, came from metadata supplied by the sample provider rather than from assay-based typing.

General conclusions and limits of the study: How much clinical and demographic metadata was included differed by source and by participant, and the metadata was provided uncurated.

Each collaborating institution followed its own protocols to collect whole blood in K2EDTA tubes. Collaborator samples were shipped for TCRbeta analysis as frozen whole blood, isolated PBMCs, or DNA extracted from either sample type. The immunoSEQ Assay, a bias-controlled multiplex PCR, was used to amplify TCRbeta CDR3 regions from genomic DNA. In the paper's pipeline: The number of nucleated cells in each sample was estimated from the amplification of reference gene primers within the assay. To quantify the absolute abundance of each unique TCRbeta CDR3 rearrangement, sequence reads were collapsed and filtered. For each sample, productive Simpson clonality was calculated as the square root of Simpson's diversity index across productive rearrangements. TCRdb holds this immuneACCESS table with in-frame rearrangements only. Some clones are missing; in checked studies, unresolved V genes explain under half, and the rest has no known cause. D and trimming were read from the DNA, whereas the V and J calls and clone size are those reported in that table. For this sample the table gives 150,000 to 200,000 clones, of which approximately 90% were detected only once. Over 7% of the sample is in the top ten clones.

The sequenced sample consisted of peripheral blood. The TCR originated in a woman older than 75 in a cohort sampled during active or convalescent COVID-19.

The DNA is TGTGCCACCAGTGCGGGACTAGCCGGCGGGGAGCTGTTTTTT. This codes for CATSAGLAGGELFF. The rearranged chain carries TRBV24-1 and TRBJ2-2, with 9 central nucleotides matching TRBD2. The CDR3 runs 14 residues from the cysteine to the phenylalanine. Kept here is only the CDR3 DNA, which spans 42 bases and is read in frame from base 1. Based on the germline V gene, the CDR1 and CDR2 sequences are KGHDR and SFDVKD. V is cut back by 5 bases and J by 7 bases, with 4 bases in the junction unmatched.